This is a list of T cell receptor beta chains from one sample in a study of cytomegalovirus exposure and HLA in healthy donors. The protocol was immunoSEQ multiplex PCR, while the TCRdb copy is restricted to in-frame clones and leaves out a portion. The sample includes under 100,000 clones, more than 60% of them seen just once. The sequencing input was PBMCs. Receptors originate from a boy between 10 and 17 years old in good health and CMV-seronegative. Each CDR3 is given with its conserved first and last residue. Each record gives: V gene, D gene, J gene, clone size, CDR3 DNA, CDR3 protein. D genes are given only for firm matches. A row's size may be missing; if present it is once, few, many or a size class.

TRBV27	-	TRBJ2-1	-	TGTGCCAGCAGTTTAAGTAGTAGCAATGAGCAGTTCTTC	CASSLSSSNEQFF
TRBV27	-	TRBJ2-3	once	TGTGCCAGCAGTAACACAGGCACAGATACGCAGTATTTT	CASSNTGTDTQYF
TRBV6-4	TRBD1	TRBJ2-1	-	TGTGCCAGCAGTGACGGGGACAGGAGTGAGCAGTTCTTC	CASSDGDRSEQFF
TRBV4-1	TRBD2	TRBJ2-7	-	TGCGCCAGCAGCCAAGTTACTAGCGATAGCTCCTACGAGCAGTACTTC	CASSQVTSDSSYEQYF
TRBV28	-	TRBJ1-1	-	TGTGCCAGCGAGACCGGACAGTTGAACACTGAAGCTTTCTTT	CASETGQLNTEAFF
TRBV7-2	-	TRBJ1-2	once	TGTGCCAGCAGCCCTCAATCCGGGACAACCTATGGCTACACCTTC	CASSPQSGTTYGYTF
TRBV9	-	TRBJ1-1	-	TGTGCCAGCAGCGTAGGGGGCCTCACTGAAGCTTTCTTT	CASSVGGLTEAFF
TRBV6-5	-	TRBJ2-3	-	TGTGCCAGCAGTTCCTACTTCACAGATACGCAGTATTTT	CASSSYFTDTQYF
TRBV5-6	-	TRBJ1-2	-	TGTGCCAGCAGCTTGGTTACAGGATATGGCTACACCTTC	CASSLVTGYGYTF
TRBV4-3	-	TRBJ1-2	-	TGCGCCAGCAGCCCCGGAACCCCAACAGGGAACTATGGCTACACCTTC	CASSPGTPTGNYGYTF
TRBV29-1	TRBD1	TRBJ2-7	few	TGCAGCGTTGAAGGGGACAGGTCATCCTACGAGCAGTACTTC	CSVEGDRSSYEQYF
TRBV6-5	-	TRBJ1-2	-	TGTGCCAGCAGTTACCGGAGGACAGATAACTATGGCTACACCTTC	CASSYRRTDNYGYTF
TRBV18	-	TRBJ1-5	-	TGTGCCAGCTCCCCCCGGTCGCGGGATCAGCCCCAGCATTTT	CASSPRSRDQPQHF
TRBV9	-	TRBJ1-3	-	TGTGCCAGCAGCGTAGCTTCAGGCGACACCATATATTTT	CASSVASGDTIYF
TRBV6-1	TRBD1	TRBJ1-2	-	TGTGCCAGCAGGTCAGGGACAGCCGCTTTCGATGGCTACACCTTC	CASRSGTAAFDGYTF
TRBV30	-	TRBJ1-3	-	TGTGCCTGGAGTACAGGGAAGGCGGGAAACACCATATATTTT	CAWSTGKAGNTIYF
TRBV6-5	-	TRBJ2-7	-	TGTGCCAGCAGTATTAGACAGGACAGCTCCTACGAGCAGTACTTC	CASSIRQDSSYEQYF
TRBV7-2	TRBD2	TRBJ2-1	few	TGTGCCAGCAGCGTCGGGGGGTATGAGCAGTTCTTC	CASSVGGYEQFF
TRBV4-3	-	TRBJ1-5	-	TGCGCCAGCAGCCAAGAAGCAGGGGTCCAGAATCAGCCCCAGCATTTT	CASSQEAGVQNQPQHF
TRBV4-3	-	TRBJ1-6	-	TGCGCCAGCAGCCATACCACGAGGGCGGTCGATTCACCCCTCCACTTT	CASSHTTRAVDSPLHF
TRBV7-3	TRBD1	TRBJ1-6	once	TGTGCCAGCGGGGAGACAGGGCGCAATTCACCCCTCCACTTT	CASGETGRNSPLHF
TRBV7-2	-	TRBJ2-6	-	TGTGCCAGCAGCTTGAGCTCTGGGGCCAACGTCCTGACTTTC	CASSLSSGANVLTF
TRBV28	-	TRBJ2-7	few	TGTGCCAGCAGTTTATTTGACAGAAGCTCCTACGAGCAGTACTTC	CASSLFDRSSYEQYF
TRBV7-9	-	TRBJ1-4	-	TGTGCCAGCAGCTCCTTACGGCCGGGGACAGAAAAACTGTTTTTT	CASSSLRPGTEKLFF
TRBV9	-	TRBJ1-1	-	TGTGCCAGCAGCGTAGATAAGGAGGGGACTGAAGCTTTCTTT	CASSVDKEGTEAFF
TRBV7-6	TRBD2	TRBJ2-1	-	TGTGCCAGCAGCTTAGCCTCTAGCGGGAGGTACTCCTACAATGAGCAGTTCTTC	CASSLASSGRYSYNEQFF
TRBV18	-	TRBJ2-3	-	TGTGCCAGCTCACCACGGGACACTAGCACAGATACGCAGTATTTT	CASSPRDTSTDTQYF
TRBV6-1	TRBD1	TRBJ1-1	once	TGTGCCAGCGGCAGGGGGCCGACTGAAGCTTTCTTT	CASGRGPTEAFF
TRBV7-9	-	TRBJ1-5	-	TGTGCCAGCAGCTTAGTCGGGGGGAATCAGCCCCAGCATTTT	CASSLVGGNQPQHF
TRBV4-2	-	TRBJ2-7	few	TGTGCCAGCAGCCAAAACCCCCAGAACGAGCAGTACTTC	CASSQNPQNEQYF
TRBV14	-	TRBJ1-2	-	TGTGCCAGCAGCCAAGACAGGCTATATGGCTACACCTTC	CASSQDRLYGYTF
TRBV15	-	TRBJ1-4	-	TGTGCCACCAGCAGAGTCCCCAGTGAAAAACTGTTTTTT	CATSRVPSEKLFF
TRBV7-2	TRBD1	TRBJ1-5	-	TGTGCCAGCAGCTCCAGGGGGAATCAGCCCCAGCATTTT	CASSSRGNQPQHF
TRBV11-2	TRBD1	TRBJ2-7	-	TGTGCCAGCAGCTTAGGGTCATTGCAGGGGGTTGACGAGCAGTACTTC	CASSLGSLQGVDEQYF
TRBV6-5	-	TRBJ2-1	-	TGTGCCAGCAGTCTATTTAGGGGAAATGAGCAGTTCTTC	CASSLFRGNEQFF
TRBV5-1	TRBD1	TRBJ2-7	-	TGCGCCAGCGCGTTGGACAGGACCGTCTCCTACGAGCAGTACTTC	CASALDRTVSYEQYF
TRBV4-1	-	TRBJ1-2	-	TGCGCCAGCAGCCAAGCCCGACAATATGGCTACACCTTC	CASSQARQYGYTF
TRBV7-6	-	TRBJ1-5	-	TGTGCCAGCAGCTTGCAGATTAATCAGCCCCAGCATTTT	CASSLQINQPQHF
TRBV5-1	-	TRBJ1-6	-	TGCGCCAGCAGCTACGGACAAGGGTCTAATCCCCTCCACTTT	CASSYGQGSNPLHF
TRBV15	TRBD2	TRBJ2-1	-	TGTGCCACCAGCGAAGTAGCGGGGGCCCTCGGCGAGCAGTTCTTC	CATSEVAGALGEQFF
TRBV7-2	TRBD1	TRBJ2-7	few	TGTGCCAGCAGCTCGCCGGTGAGACAGGGCTACGAGCAGTACTTC	CASSSPVRQGYEQYF
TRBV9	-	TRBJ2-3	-	TGTGCCAGCAGCGTAGAGGGGTACACAGATACGCAGTATTTT	CASSVEGYTDTQYF
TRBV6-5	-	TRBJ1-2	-	TGTGCCAGCAGCCTCGGGGGGGCCAATCGCTATGGCTACACCTTC	CASSLGGANRYGYTF
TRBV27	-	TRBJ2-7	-	TGTGCCAGCAGGCGGGACGGATTCTACGAGCAGTACTTC	CASRRDGFYEQYF
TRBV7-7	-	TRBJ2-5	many	TGTGCTAGCGGTAACCGGGACACCGAAGGCCAAGAGACCCAGTACTTC	CASGNRDTEGQETQYF
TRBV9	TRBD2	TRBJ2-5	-	TGTGCCAGCAGCGTAGCGTCGGGGGGTCAAGAGACCCAGTACTTC	CASSVASGGQETQYF
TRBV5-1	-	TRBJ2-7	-	TGCGCCAGTTGCCCAGGACAGCCCTACGAGCAGTACTTC	CASCPGQPYEQYF
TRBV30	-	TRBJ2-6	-	TGTGCCTGGAGTGAGGGACTGTACGGGCTTGGTGGGGCCAACGTCCTGACTTTC	CAWSEGLYGLGGANVLTF
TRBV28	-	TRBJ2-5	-	TGTGCCAGCAGTATCGCCGGGACAAGGGAGACCCAGTACTTC	CASSIAGTRETQYF
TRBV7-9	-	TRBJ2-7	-	TGTGCCAGCAGCTTAGGGGGGGAGGACGAGCAGTACTTC	CASSLGGEDEQYF
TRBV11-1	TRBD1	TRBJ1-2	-	TGTGCCAGCAGCCCGGGACAGGGCCGGACCTATGGCTACACCTTC	CASSPGQGRTYGYTF
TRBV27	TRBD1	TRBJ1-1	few	TGTGCCAGCAGTCCAGGGGGACAGACTGAAGCTTTCTTT	CASSPGGQTEAFF
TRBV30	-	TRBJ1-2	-	TGTGCCTGGGTCTCCCGGGACAAGGAAGCCTATGGCTACACCTTC	CAWVSRDKEAYGYTF
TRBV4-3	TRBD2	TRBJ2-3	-	TGCGCCAGCAGCCAGAACGGGGGGAGCACAGATACGCAGTATTTT	CASSQNGGSTDTQYF